A single sample gave rise to the 2 T cell receptor beta chains below, sequenced in a study of blood T cell repertoires in COVID-19. Using immunoSEQ multiplex PCR, the repertoire was profiled, and TCRdb retains in-frame clones only, with some absent. Among roughly 68,000 clones listed, about nine tenths were seen once. Specimen: peripheral blood. The receptors stem from a man aged 50-59 years with COVID-19, enrolled during active disease.

The chain links TRBV5-6 to TRBJ1-1; a weak D match, TRBD1 (5 bases). Trimming stripped 2 bases from V and 0 bases from J, with 8 bases between. Per germline, CDR1 SGHDT and CDR2 YYEEEE. The CDR3 has 14 residues. CDR3 sequence (DNA): TGTGCCAGCAGCTTAAGGGGAATGAACACTGAAGCTTTCTTT. Protein: CASSLRGMNTEAFF.

J is TRBJ2-7 and V is TRBV21-1; the table names TRBD2, a call not compared with the DNA. TRBV21-1 is an annotated pseudogene. The CDR3 is 20 amino acids. The CDR3 protein is CASSKVKRERPLGEHYEQYF. The CDR3 region has the DNA TGTGCCAGCAGCAAAGTTAAGCGGGAGAGGCCCCTTGGAGAACACTACGAGCAGTACTTC.